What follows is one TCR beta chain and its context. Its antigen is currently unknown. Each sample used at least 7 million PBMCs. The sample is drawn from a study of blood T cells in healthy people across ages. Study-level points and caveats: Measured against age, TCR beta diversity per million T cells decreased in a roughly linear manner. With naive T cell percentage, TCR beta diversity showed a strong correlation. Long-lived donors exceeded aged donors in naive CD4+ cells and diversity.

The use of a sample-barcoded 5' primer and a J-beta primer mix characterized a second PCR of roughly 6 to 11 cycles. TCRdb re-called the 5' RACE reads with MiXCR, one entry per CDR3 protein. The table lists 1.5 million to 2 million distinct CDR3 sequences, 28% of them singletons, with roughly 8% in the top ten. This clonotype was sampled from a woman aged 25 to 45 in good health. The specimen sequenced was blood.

The CDR3 DNA reads as TGTGCCAGCAGGAGGGACGGCGCGAACACTGAAGCTTTCTTT. Its protein product is CASRRDGANTEAFF. J is TRBJ1-1 and V is TRBV7-9; the D gene is possibly TRBD1 (5 bases). Trimming took 6 bases from V and 1 from J, leaving 12 bases between them. This CDR3 is 14 amino acids long. The germline gives CDR1 SEHNR, CDR2 FQNEAQ (reference sequence).